What follows is one T cell receptor beta chain and its context. Its specificity is not known. TCRdb analysed the multiplex PCR reads with MiXCR anew, one entry per CDR3 protein. The table lists some 170,000 distinct CDR3 sequences, about 33% of them singletons. Samples came from axillary lymph nodes draining the breast cancer. Trimming took off 1 base at V and 13 bases at J, with 17 bases between the two ends. CDR1 is SGDLS and CDR2 is YYNGEE in the germline V gene. The CDR3 has 14 amino acids. These data belong to a study of breast tumors, draining lymph nodes, adjacent tissues. Findings and limits, study-wide: Tumor and nontumor repertoires were significantly more similar in luminal-like than in basal-like breast cancer. Data only fit, rather than demonstrated, lymph node origin of most tumor T cells. Tumor TCR diversity was below lymph nodes but above nontumor tissue.

This chain connects TRBV9 to TRBJ1-4; a possible D gene is TRBD1 (5 bases). The sample consisted of axillary lymph node tissue. The sequence came from a female donor with breast cancer. Some clones in this sample may be carry-over from other donors' samples. The CDR3 loop is CASSVRGTNVRLFF. The CDR3 DNA follows: TGTGCCAGCAGCGTAAGGGGAACTAATGTAAGACTGTTTTTT. The complete variable domain, with remaining parts taken from reference TRBV9 and TRBJ1-4, reads DSGVTQTPKHLITATGQRVTLRCSPRSGDLSVYWYQQSLDQGLQFLIQYYNGEERAKGNILERFSAQQFPDLHSELNLSSLELGDSALYFCASSVRGTNVRLFFGSGTQLSVL.